This entry concerns a single T cell receptor beta chain. There are a few counts of this clonotype. There is no known antigen for this receptor. Base qualities are not provided; no much larger clone lies one nucleotide away. The sample was run on an Illumina HiSeq 2500. Quantitative 5'-RACE with molecular barcodes was used to prepare TCR beta libraries. Per the original workflow: A new computational method based on a probabilistic model of VDJ rearrangement was used to identify disease-linked TCR variants. In TCRdb, the public reads were trimmed at Q25 with fastp and aligned with MiXCR, with productive beta chains retained. Each entry is one CDR3 protein sequence, shown with its most common DNA and genes. The V and J calls follow TCRdb's processing rather than the paper's. The sample data list about 540,000 distinct CDR3 sequences, and roughly 13% of these were observed just once. The ten largest clonotypes hold nearly 7% of the sample.

V loses 0 bases at its end and J loses 2 bases; junction bases beyond the gene matches: 12. As encoded in the germline V gene, CDR1 is SGDLS while CDR2 is YYNGEE. From cysteine to phenylalanine, the CDR3 is 19 amino acids long. Only CDR3 DNA remains: 57 bases, in frame from the first base. This entry is derived from a study of CD8 T cells in ankylosing spondylitis (dated by TCRdb to the late 2010s). Background for the entire study: To find TCR variants linked to disease, the study profiled T cell receptor beta repertoires in ankylosing spondylitis patients and healthy donors. In total, the full study cohort was made up of nearly 110 healthy donors and 25 to 30 ankylosing spondylitis patients. Peripheral blood samples were taken, and synovial fluid was additionally collected from ankylosing spondylitis patients. Study-wide findings and limitations: Some motif variants had previously been reported in the synovial fluid and blood of reactive arthritis patients, which suggests shared mechanisms of disease initiation. The disease-linked clones were reported as significantly enriched in matched synovial fluid samples from ankylosing spondylitis patients. Blood from ankylosing spondylitis patients appeared to be characterized by a TCR beta motif composed of eight or nine highly homologous amino acid variants. The disease-linked clones had a CD8+ phenotype and were found at relatively low frequencies in peripheral blood.

This clonotype originated in a male donor with ankylosing spondylitis. The sequenced sample consisted of blood, either unsorted or a sorted T cell fraction (not recorded which). Recombination joined TRBV9 with TRBJ2-1; the junction holds 9 bases that match TRBD2. The DNA sequence follows: TGTGCCAGCAGCGTAGATCGTCTTGTGATAGCGGGAGCCTACAATGAGCAGTTCTTC. Protein translation: CASSVDRLVIAGAYNEQFF.